The 13 T cell receptor beta chains in this list originate from one sample, sequenced in a study of identical twins. In TCRdb, the 5' RACE reads were re-called with MiXCR into one record per CDR3 protein. The top ten hold about 0.27% of the sample, which has about 1.7 million distinct CDR3 sequences, around 29% seen once. Input material: cord blood. The receptor set was obtained from a newborn girl in good health.

The chain links TRBV27 to TRBJ1-6; D uncertain. Germline V lookup: CDR1 MNHEY, CDR2 SMNVEV (reference sequence). Trimming removed 5 bases at V and 4 bases at J, with 12 bases between. This CDR3 contains 15 residues. The DNA for the CDR3 is TGTGCCAGCAGTCCAGAGACGCATTATAATTCACCCCTCCACTTT. Amino acid sequence: CASSPETHYNSPLHF.

The V and J genes are TRBV7-2 and TRBJ2-1, with 9 bases fitting TRBD2. This CDR3 has 16 residues. J gave up 4 bases and V 0 bases, and 4 bases lay outside the gene matches. Germline V gene sequence: CDR1 SGHTA, CDR2 FQGNSA. In DNA, the CDR3 is TGTGCCAGCAGCTTAGCGTCGGGACTAGCTTACAATGAGCAGTTCTTC. Protein product: CASSLASGLAYNEQFF.

V usage is TRBV5-4 and J usage is TRBJ1-2; D not certain. Germline values: CDR1 SGHNT, CDR2 YYREEE (reference sequence). Trimming took off 4 bases at V and 4 bases at J, with 14 bases between the two ends. The CDR3 length is 14 residues. DNA for the CDR3: TGTGCCAGCAGCCTTCAGAACGCCATCTATGGCTACACCTTC. Encoded protein: CASSLQNAIYGYTF.

This clonotype has only a few counts. The rearrangement links TRBV4-2 to TRBJ2-2; D gene unclear. The CDR3 has 18 amino acids. V lost 3 bases and J 1 base, leaving 18 bases between the germline ends. CDR1 LGHNA and CDR2 YNFKEQ come from the germline V gene. The CDR3 protein is CASSHPRSEHLNTGELFF. As DNA, the CDR3 is TGTGCCAGCAGCCACCCCAGGTCGGAACATTTGAACACCGGGGAGCTGTTTTTT.

V gene TRBV6-5 combines with J gene TRBJ2-1; 11 nucleotides match TRBD2. This CDR3 is 15 amino acids long. The trim removed 1 base at V and 9 bases at J, leaving 5 bases unmatched. Germline V gene sequence: CDR1 MNHEY, CDR2 SVGAGI. CDR3 nucleotides: TGTGCCAGCAGTTACTTTAGCGGGAGGGACGGTGAGCAGTTCTTC. Its protein is CASSYFSGRDGEQFF.

This chain joins TRBV6-1 and TRBJ1-2; D perhaps matches TRBD1 (5 bases). The CDR3 has 13 amino acids. CDR1 and CDR2 from the germline V gene are MNHNS and SASEGT. V dropped 6 bases and J dropped 8 bases, with 16 bases sitting between them. As DNA, the CDR3 is TGTGCCAGCAGCGAGGAGGGACCGGGGGGCTACACCTTC. Translation: CASSEEGPGGYTF.

This chain connects TRBV4-1 to TRBJ2-3, with 7 bases matching TRBD2. From germline, CDR1 is MGHRA and CDR2 YSYEKL. Losses at the gene ends were 3 bases for V and 4 bases for J; bases not matched to a gene: 7. The CDR3 has 15 amino acids. CDR3 coding DNA: TGCGCCAGCAGCCATATCCGGGGGGAGGCAGATACGCAGTATTTT. Amino acid sequence: CASSHIRGEADTQYF.

The gene calls are TRBV7-9 and TRBJ1-1; 12 positions agree with TRBD1. This CDR3 spans 15 amino acids. Germline V gene data show CDR1 as SEHNR and CDR2 as FQNEAQ (reference sequence). V lost 5 bases and J lost 9; bases outside the gene matches: 10. CDR3 sequence: CASSPGTGGKVKAFF. The CDR3 DNA sequence: TGTGCCAGCAGCCCCGGGACAGGGGGCAAAGTAAAAGCTTTCTTT.

The V gene is TRBV5-1, the J gene TRBJ2-1; 11 nucleotides line up with TRBD1. The CDR3 is 16 residues long. Germline V CDR1 and CDR2: SGHRS, YFSETQ. With 0 bases clipped from V and 7 bases from J, the junction kept 6 bases outside the gene matches. The CDR3 sequence: CASSLGTGGLRNEQFF. CDR3 sequence (DNA): TGCGCCAGCAGCTTGGGGACAGGGGGCTTAAGAAATGAGCAGTTCTTC.

The chain couples TRBV20-1 to TRBJ1-2; 9 positions match TRBD1. CDR3 length equals 13 residues. J lost 4 bases, V lost 6 bases, and 6 bases had no gene match. Germline values: CDR1 DFQATT, CDR2 SNEGSKA (reference sequence). In DNA, the CDR3 is TGCAGTGCCAGCCGGGACAGGGCCTATGGCTACACCTTC. This translates into CSASRDRAYGYTF.

The rearrangement joins TRBV5-5 to TRBJ1-6; 8 nucleotides line up with TRBD1. The CDR3 has 14 amino acids. The germline CDR1 and CDR2 sequences are SGHKS and YYEKEE (reference sequence). With V trimmed by 0 bases and J by 8 bases, 1 base remained unmatched. The CDR3 spells CASSLARGHSPLHF. For the CDR3, the DNA is TGTGCCAGCAGCTTGGCCAGGGGGCATTCACCCCTCCACTTT.

This chain joins TRBV5-6 and TRBJ2-2; the D gene is possibly TRBD2 (6 bases). This CDR3 spans 14 amino acids. Germline assignment: CDR1 SGHDT and CDR2 YYEEEE. V gave up 4 bases and J gave up 5 bases, with 12 bases separating them. CDR3 sequence reads: CASSPTRKTGELFF. The DNA of the CDR3 is TGTGCCAGCAGCCCGACTAGAAAGACCGGGGAGCTGTTTTTT.

This clonotype was observed a handful of times. The chain is built from TRBV2 and TRBJ2-1, with D possibly TRBD2 on 6 matching bases. Deletions cut 7 bases from V and 6 bases from J, with 13 bases between. CDR3 size: 13 residues. Germline V lookup: CDR1 SNHLY, CDR2 FYNNEI. The CDR3 DNA follows: TGTGCCAGCATCCAACTAGCCCCCAATGAGCAGTTCTTC. Its protein product is CASIQLAPNEQFF.